This record covers a single TCR beta chain. This sample is part of a study of technical replicates of blood from several donors. V lost 4 bases, J lost 6 bases, and 10 bases lay in between. The CDR3 consists of 12 residues. Per germline, CDR1 SGHDN and CDR2 FVKESK. The data were produced by immunoSEQ multiplex PCR, yet TCRdb's version contains in-frame clones alone and is incomplete. The profile shows around 83,000 clones, around 94% of them singletons. The sequenced sample was T cells isolated from PBMCs. The source of this sequence is a human donor in good health. This chain joins TRBV14 and TRBJ2-7; a weak D match, TRBD1 (6 bases). CDR3 in DNA: TGTGCCAGCAGCCTCAGGGGCGCCGAGCAGTACTTC. Amino acids: CASSLRGAEQYF.